This T cell receptor beta chain was documented in a study of early T cells in non-severe SARS-CoV-2 infection. Overall study context: Unsorted whole blood bulk RNA was sequenced, with unpaired chains.

Note on this clonotype: No antigen is known for it.

General study results and limits: The VDJdb matching leaned toward anti-spike CD8 responses and overlooked private and CD4 specificities.

Molecules of cDNA were individually given unique molecular identifiers that were attached to them. TCRdb re-analysed the 5' RACE reads in MiXCR, keeping a single row per CDR3 protein. The sample lists tens of thousands of distinct CDR3 sequences; roughly an eighth were seen once. The sequenced sample was whole blood. The TCR was taken from an adult who was a healthcare worker with PCR-confirmed SARS-CoV-2 infection or an uninfected control (not recorded which).

CDR3 protein: CASRLSGLAGWSSYNEQFF. The CDR3 DNA reads TGTGCCAGCAGGTTATCGGGACTAGCGGGTTGGAGCTCCTACAATGAGCAGTTCTTC. The rearrangement uses TRBV12-3 or TRBV12-4 and TRBJ2-1, with 12 bases matching TRBD2. The CDR3 covers 19 residues. With V trimmed by 6 bases and J by 0 bases, 12 bases remained unmatched.